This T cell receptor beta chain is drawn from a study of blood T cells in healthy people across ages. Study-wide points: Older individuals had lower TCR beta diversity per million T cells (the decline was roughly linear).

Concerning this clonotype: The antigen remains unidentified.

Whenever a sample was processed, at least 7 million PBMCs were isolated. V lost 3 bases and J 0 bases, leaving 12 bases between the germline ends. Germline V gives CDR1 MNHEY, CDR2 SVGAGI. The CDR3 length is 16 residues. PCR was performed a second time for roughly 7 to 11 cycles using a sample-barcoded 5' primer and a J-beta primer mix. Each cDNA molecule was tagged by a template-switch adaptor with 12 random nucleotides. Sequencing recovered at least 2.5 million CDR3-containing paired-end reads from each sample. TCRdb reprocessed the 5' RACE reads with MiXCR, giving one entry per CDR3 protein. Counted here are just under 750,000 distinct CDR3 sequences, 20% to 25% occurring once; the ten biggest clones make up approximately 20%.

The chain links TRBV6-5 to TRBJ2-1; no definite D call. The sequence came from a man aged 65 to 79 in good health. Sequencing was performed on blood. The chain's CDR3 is CASSYWQLSSYNEQFF. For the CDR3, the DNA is TGTGCCAGCAGTTATTGGCAGCTAAGCTCCTACAATGAGCAGTTCTTC.